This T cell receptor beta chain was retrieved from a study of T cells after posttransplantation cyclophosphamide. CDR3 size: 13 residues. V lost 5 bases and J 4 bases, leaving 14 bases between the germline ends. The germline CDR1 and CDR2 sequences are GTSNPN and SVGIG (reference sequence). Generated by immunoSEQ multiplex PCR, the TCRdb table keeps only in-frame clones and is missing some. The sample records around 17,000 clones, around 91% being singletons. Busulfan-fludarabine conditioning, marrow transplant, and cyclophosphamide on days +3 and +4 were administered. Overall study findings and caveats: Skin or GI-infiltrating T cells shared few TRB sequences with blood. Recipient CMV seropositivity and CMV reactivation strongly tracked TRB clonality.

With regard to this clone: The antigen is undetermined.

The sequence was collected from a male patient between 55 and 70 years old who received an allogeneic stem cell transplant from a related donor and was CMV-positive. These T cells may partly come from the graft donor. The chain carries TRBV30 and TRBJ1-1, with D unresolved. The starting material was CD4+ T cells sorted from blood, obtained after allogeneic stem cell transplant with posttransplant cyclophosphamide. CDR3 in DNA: TGTGCCTGGCCCCCCCGCGGAAGCACTGAAGCTTTCTTT. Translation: CAWPPRGSTEAFF.